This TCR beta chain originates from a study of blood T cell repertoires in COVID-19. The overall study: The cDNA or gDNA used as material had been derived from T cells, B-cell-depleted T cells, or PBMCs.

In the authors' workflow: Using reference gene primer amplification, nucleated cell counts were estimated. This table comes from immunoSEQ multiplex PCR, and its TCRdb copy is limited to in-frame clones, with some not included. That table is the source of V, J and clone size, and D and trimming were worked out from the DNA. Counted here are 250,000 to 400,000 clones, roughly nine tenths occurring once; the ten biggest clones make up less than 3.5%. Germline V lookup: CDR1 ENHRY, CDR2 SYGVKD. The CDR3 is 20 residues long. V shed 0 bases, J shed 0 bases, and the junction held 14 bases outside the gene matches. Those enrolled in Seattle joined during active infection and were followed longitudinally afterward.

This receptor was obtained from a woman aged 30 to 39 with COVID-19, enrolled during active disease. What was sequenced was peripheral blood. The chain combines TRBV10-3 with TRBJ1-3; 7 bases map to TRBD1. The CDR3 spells CAISESRQGAAGSSGNTIYF. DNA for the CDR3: TGTGCCATCAGTGAGTCGCGACAGGGAGCAGCAGGGTCCTCTGGAAACACCATATATTTT.